Included here is one T cell receptor beta chain sequence, with context. Its antigen target is currently unknown. Base qualities are missing; no much larger clone stands one base away. Patients with autoimmune disease history or receiving systemic immunosuppression were excluded from the trial. Peripheral blood for TCR sequencing was collected from all dose cohorts at baseline, on cycle 4 day 1, and on cycle 7 day 1. Samples were obtained from an open-label, multicenter, first-in-human phase I dose-escalation trial of ivuxolimab. Adults with locally advanced or metastatic melanoma, renal cell, hepatocellular, or head and neck squamous cell carcinoma were enrolled in the trial. Before TCR sequencing, CD4+ T cells and CD8+ T cells from peripheral blood were sorted into separate populations. For sequencing of the TCRbeta CDR3 region, genomic DNA was extracted from the sorted cells. The immunoSEQ Assay was used for sequencing of TCRbeta CDR3 regions. TCRdb stores this immuneACCESS table with in-frame sequences only. Part of the clones is absent; in the studies checked, under half of the shortfall reflects unresolved V genes, and no reason is known for the rest. The sample has around 100,000 clones on record, 80% to 95% of them singletons. The ten largest clones add up to 0.45% to 0.65% of the sample.

This sample is drawn from a study of OX40 agonist ivuxolimab in advanced cancers. The study in broad terms: Ivuxolimab was a fully human IgG2 agonistic monoclonal antibody targeting the costimulatory receptor OX40 (CD134). The point of sequencing TCRbeta in the periphery was to test whether ivuxolimab changed TCR sequence diversity and drove clonal T-cell expansion. The paper reports the monotherapy dose-escalation portion (N of about 54 patients) of the phase I ivuxolimab trial. Of the roughly 51 patients in dose escalation, some 19 had hepatocellular carcinoma, approximately 15 had melanoma, 9 had renal cell carcinoma and 9 had head and neck cancer. Intravenous ivuxolimab was administered to patients every 2 weeks at six dose levels: 0.01, 0.1, 0.3, 1.5, 3 and 10 mg/kg. In the dose-escalation cohort, more than 75% of patients were male, and the mean age was roughly 60 years, with a range of roughly 20 to 80. Prior anti-PD-1, anti-PD-L1 or anti-CTLA-4 therapy was permitted, and checkpoint inhibitors had been received by about 37% of dose-escalation patients. Partial responses were achieved by three dose-escalation patients, of whom one had hepatocellular carcinoma and two had cutaneous melanoma.

V gives up 5 bases and J gives up 5 bases, and the segment between their germline ends measures 6 bases. The germline V gene (reference sequence) supplies CDR1 GTSNPN and CDR2 SVGIG. The CDR3, from cysteine to phenylalanine, totals 10 residues. Of all the DNA, just the CDR3 is kept, 30 bases in frame from base 1. The investigation overall reported the following: In partial responders in the 0.1-3.0 mg/kg groups, normalized peripheral clonal expansion was found to be among the lowest, especially among CD8+ T cells. At doses of 0.1 to 3.0 mg/kg, clonal expansion of both CD4+ and CD8+ T cells in blood was seen between baseline and week 6. The antigen specificity of the peripheral T cells that underwent clonal expansion was not determined. Low levels of normalized T-cell clonal expansion were also seen in some patients who did not respond. After ivuxolimab, more expanded clones were found on average in CD8+ T cells than in CD4+ T cells.

The chain joins TRBV30 to TRBJ2-5; the D gene lacks a confident call. The receptor was derived from an adult with an advanced solid tumor such as melanoma, head and neck, liver or kidney cancer. The specimen comprised CD4+ or CD8+ T cells sorted from blood, sampled in a trial of the OX40 agonist ivuxolimab. The DNA sequence is TGTGCCTGGGGGCGCGAGACCCAGTACTTC. It is translated as CAWGRETQYF.